This T cell receptor beta chain originates from a study of OX40 agonist ivuxolimab in advanced cancers. With respect to the entire study: Ivuxolimab was an agonistic, fully human IgG2 monoclonal antibody directed against OX40 (CD134), a costimulatory receptor. Intravenous ivuxolimab was administered to patients every 2 weeks at six dose levels: 0.01, 0.1, 0.3, 1.5, 3 and 10 mg/kg. Of the approximately 50 patients in dose escalation, 19 had hepatocellular carcinoma, around 15 had melanoma, 9 had renal cell carcinoma and 9 had head and neck cancer. The dose-escalation cohort was about 87% male with a mean age of about 65 years, ranging from roughly 23 to 79. Patients were allowed to have had prior anti-PD-1, anti-PD-L1 or anti-CTLA-4 therapy, and approximately 43% of the dose-escalation patients had previously received checkpoint inhibitors. Partial responses occurred in three dose-escalation patients, of whom one had hepatocellular carcinoma and two had cutaneous melanoma. Peripheral TCRbeta sequencing was intended to test whether TCR sequence diversity was altered and clonal T-cell expansion was caused by ivuxolimab. The paper describes the monotherapy dose-escalation part (N of about 52 patients) of the phase I trial of ivuxolimab.

Measured from the cysteine to the phenylalanine, the CDR3 is 13 residues long. This entry keeps only the CDR3 DNA: 39 bases, framed from base 1. Clipping removes 8 bases from V and 7 bases from J, with 10 as the unmatched junction base count. The germline V gene gives CDR1 as MDHEN and CDR2 as SYDVKM. Genomic DNA was isolated from the sorted cells so that the TCRbeta CDR3 region could be sequenced. TCRbeta CDR3 regions were sequenced using the immunoSEQ Assay. TCRdb took this table from immuneACCESS and kept in-frame rearrangements with V and J called. Such tables lack part of the clones; where checked against another copy, unresolved V genes explain under half of the gap, and the rest is unexplained. Within this sample are some 62,000 clones, with roughly four fifths of them counted one time only. The leading ten clones occupy roughly 9.2% of the sample. Points on this clone: Its antigen is currently not known. No base quality information exists; no much larger clone differs at one position.

Patients with autoimmune disease history or receiving systemic immunosuppression were excluded from the trial. Peripheral blood for TCR sequencing was collected from all dose cohorts at baseline, on cycle 4 day 1, and on cycle 7 day 1. Samples came from an open-label, multicenter, first-in-human phase I dose-escalation trial of ivuxolimab. Adults with locally advanced or metastatic melanoma, renal cell, hepatocellular, or head and neck squamous cell carcinoma were enrolled in the trial. Before TCR sequencing, CD4+ T cells and CD8+ T cells from peripheral blood were sorted into separate populations. Overall results and qualifications from the work: Low levels of normalized T-cell clonal expansion were also seen in some nonresponding patients. Which antigens the clonally expanded peripheral T cells were specific for was not determined. In partial responders in the 0.1-3.0 mg/kg groups, normalized peripheral clonal expansion was found to be among the lowest, especially among CD8+ T cells. At doses from 0.1 to 3.0 mg/kg, clonal expansion was seen in both CD4+ and CD8+ blood T cells between baseline and week 6. After ivuxolimab, expanded clones were on average more numerous among CD8+ T cells than among CD4+ T cells.

This receptor was taken from an adult with an advanced solid tumor such as melanoma, head and neck, liver or kidney cancer. The sample consisted of CD4+ or CD8+ T cells sorted from blood, taken in a trial of the OX40 agonist ivuxolimab. The chain employs TRBV28 and TRBJ1-2; TRBD1 aligns with 7 central bases. The CDR3 protein: CASGVRGLSGYTF. In nucleotide form, the sequence is TGTGCCAGCGGCGTTAGGGGGCTAAGTGGCTACACCTTC.